The source of this T cell receptor (beta chain) is a study of radiotherapy plus CTLA-4 blockade in lung cancer. As to this clone: Other DNA sequences in the sample encode the same CDR3.

Sequencing was performed with immunoSEQ multiplex PCR; in TCRdb, only in-frame clones are kept and a portion is missing. The sample has 70,000 to 90,000 clones, 84% seen once. The TCR was taken from a human donor with non-small cell lung cancer who had stable disease on radiotherapy plus ipilimumab. Sample: peripheral blood, taken from a patient treated with radiotherapy plus ipilimumab.

In nucleotides, the CDR3 is TGCAGCGTTGTAGGACAGGGCCCCTACGAGCAGTACTTC. It translates to CSVVGQGPYEQYF. The V and J genes are TRBV29-1 and TRBJ2-7; TRBD1 matches at 8 bases. V dropped 4 bases and J dropped 2; count of bases not matched to a gene: 4. CDR1 and CDR2 (germline): SQVTM, ANQGSEA. The CDR3 has 13 residues.